This T cell receptor beta chain was sequenced for a study of identical twins. Per germline, CDR1 SNHLY and CDR2 FYNNEI. The CDR3 has 13 residues. Trimming took 1 base from V and 1 from J, leaving 3 bases between them. The study, taken as a whole, reports: Models underestimated how often monozygotic twins shared out-of-frame TCR alpha.

Using its own MiXCR run on the 5' RACE reads, TCRdb lists one record per CDR3 protein. The sample consists of some 730,000 distinct CDR3 sequences, about 20% of them appearing once. This clonotype was counted many times. Its antigen is not known. This sample also belongs to another study, concerning T cells expressing NK-cell markers. According to that study: The contribution of dominant NKG2C+ clonotypes to CD8+ T cells in a handful of donors was about 1.0-7.5%. Among four donors, these clonotypes also ranked first in the CD3+CD56-NKG2C+ fraction.

Material for sequencing was PBMCs. This chain uses TRBV2 with TRBJ2-3; D is uncertain. The sequence came from a woman between 18 and 29 years old in good health. The CDR3 is CASSEGGTDTQYF. The CDR3 DNA is TGTGCCAGCAGTGAAGGGGGCACAGATACGCAGTATTTT.